The 8 T cell receptor beta chains below were found in one sample sequenced in a study of cytomegalovirus exposure and HLA in healthy donors. The PCR employed 60 Vbeta primers together with 13 Jbeta primers. Using immunoSEQ multiplex PCR, the repertoire was profiled, and TCRdb retains in-frame clones only, with some absent. The sample lists under 200,000 clones; 80% were seen once. Source material: PBMCs. These receptors were collected from a young man in good health and CMV-seronegative.

The chain has TRBV30 and TRBJ2-5; TRBD2 is a possible D gene (5 bases). This CDR3 is 12 amino acids long. Germline V CDR1 and CDR2: GTSNPN, SVGIG (reference sequence). V lost 3 bases, J lost 0 bases, and 5 bases lay in between. In nucleotides, the CDR3 is TGTGCCTGGAGGCGGGACCAAGAGACCCAGTACTTC. This translates into CAWRRDQETQYF. Looking up the rest from reference TRBV30 and TRBJ2-5 gives the full variable domain: SQTIHQWPATLVQPVGSPLSLECTVEGTSNPNLYWYRQAAGRGLQLLFYSVGIGQISSEVPQNLSASRPQDRQFILSSKKLLLSDSGFYLCAWRRDQETQYFGPGTRLLVL.

The chain has TRBV18 and TRBJ2-7, with a possible D match to TRBD2 (6 bases). The length of the CDR3 is 14 residues. Germline-derived CDR1 and CDR2 are KGHSH and LQKENI. V lost 4 bases and J 4 bases, leaving 14 bases between the germline ends. This CDR3 is CASSQGPGVYEQYF. The CDR3 DNA follows: TGTGCCAGCTCACAGGGTCCGGGGGTGTACGAGCAGTACTTC.

The rearrangement links TRBV7-2 to TRBJ1-5; no definite D call. The germline CDR1 and CDR2 sequences are SGHTA and FQGNSA. The CDR3 sequence is 17 residues long. The germline V and J ends were trimmed by 1 base and 3 bases, with 16 bases remaining between them. As DNA, the CDR3 is TGTGCCAGCAGCTTAGGGACCTTTGGCGGGCCCAATCAGCCCCAGCATTTT. Encoded protein: CASSLGTFGGPNQPQHF.

The V gene is TRBV28, the J gene TRBJ2-1; 11 nucleotides line up with TRBD2. This CDR3 has 16 residues. V dropped 2 bases and J dropped 5; count of bases not matched to a gene: 5. The germline V gene encodes CDR1 MDHEN and CDR2 SYDVKM. CDR3 protein: CASSLITSGSHNEQFF. CDR3 coding DNA: TGTGCCAGCAGTTTAATAACTAGCGGGAGCCACAATGAGCAGTTCTTC.

The chain is built from TRBV5-1 and TRBJ2-7; perhaps TRBD1 as D (6 bases). The CDR3 extends over 14 amino acids. Per the germline V gene, CDR1 is SGHRS and CDR2 is YFSETQ. V was pared by 5 bases and J by 7 bases, with 19 bases between. The chain's CDR3 is CASRGQGHLGEQYF. Here the CDR3 DNA reads TGCGCCAGCAGAGGTCAGGGGCATTTGGGGGAGCAGTACTTC.

The chain couples TRBV6-5 to TRBJ2-7; 9 positions agree with TRBD1. The length of the CDR3 is 15 residues. In germline, CDR1 is MNHEY, CDR2 SVGAGI. Trimming removed 4 bases from V and 3 bases from J; junction bases left unmatched: 7. The CDR3, as DNA: TGTGCCAGCAGTTCCACGACAGGGGGAGGCTACGAGCAGTACTTC. Its translation: CASSSTTGGGYEQYF.

The V gene is TRBV19, the J gene TRBJ2-7; TRBD2 is a possible D gene (6 bases). The germline gives CDR1 LNHDA, CDR2 SQIVND (reference sequence). V lost 4 bases and J lost 2, with 9 bases in between. This CDR3 region has 13 residues. The CDR3: CASSKEGTYEQYF. The CDR3 DNA is TGTGCCAGTAGTAAGGAGGGGACCTACGAGCAGTACTTC.

The chain carries TRBV7-2 and TRBJ2-7, with 10 bases matching TRBD1. Per the germline V gene, CDR1 is SGHTA and CDR2 is FQGNSA. This CDR3 contains 15 residues. J lost 4 bases, V lost 5 bases, and 8 bases had no gene match. CDR3 protein: CASSIRTGGGYEQYF. CDR3 in DNA: TGTGCCAGCAGCATCAGGACAGGGGGTGGGTACGAGCAGTACTTC.